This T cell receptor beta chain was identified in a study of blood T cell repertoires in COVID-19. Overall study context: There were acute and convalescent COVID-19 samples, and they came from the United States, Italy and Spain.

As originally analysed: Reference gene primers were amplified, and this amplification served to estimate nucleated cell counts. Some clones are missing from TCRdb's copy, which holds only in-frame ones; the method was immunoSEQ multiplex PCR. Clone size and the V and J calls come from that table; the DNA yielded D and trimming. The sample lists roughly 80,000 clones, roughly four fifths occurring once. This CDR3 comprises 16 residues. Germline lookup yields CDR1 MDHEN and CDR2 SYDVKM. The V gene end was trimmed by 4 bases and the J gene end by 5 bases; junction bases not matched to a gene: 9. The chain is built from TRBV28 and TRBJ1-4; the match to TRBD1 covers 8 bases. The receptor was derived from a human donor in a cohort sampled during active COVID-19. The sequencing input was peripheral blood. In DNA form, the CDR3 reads TGTGCCAGCAGTTCCCCCTGGACAGGGATAAATGAAAAACTGTTTTTT. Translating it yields CASSSPWTGINEKLFF.